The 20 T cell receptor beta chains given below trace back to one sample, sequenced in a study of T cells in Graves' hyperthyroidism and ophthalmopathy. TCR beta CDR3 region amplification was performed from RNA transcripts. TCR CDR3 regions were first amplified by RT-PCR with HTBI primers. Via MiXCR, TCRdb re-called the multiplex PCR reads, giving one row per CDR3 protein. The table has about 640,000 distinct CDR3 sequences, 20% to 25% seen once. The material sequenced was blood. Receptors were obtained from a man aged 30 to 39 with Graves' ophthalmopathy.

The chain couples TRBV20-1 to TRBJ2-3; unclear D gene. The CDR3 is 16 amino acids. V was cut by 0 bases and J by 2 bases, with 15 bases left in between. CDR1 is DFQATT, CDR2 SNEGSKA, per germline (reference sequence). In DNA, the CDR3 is TGCAGTGCTAGAGAACCAAAACCCCTTTCCACAGATACGCAGTATTTT. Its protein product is CSAREPKPLSTDTQYF.

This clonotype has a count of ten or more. The CDR3 sequence: CARSTRGQGVSGIYEQYF. In nucleotides, the CDR3 is TGTGCCAGATCTACCCGGGGACAGGGAGTTAGCGGGATCTACGAGCAGTACTTC. This sequence joins TRBV2 and TRBJ2-7; D possibly corresponds to TRBD1 (9 bases). Trimming cost V 9 bases and J 3 bases, with 30 bases left between them. The germline CDR1 and CDR2 sequences are SNHLY and FYNNEI. The CDR3 has 18 amino acids.

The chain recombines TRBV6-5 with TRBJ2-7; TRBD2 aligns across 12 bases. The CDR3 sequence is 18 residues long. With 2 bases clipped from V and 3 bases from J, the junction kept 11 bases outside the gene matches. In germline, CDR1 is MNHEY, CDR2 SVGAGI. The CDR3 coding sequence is TGTGCCAGCAGTTACGGACTAGCGGGAAATCGAGTAGTCTACGAGCAGTACTTC. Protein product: CASSYGLAGNRVVYEQYF.

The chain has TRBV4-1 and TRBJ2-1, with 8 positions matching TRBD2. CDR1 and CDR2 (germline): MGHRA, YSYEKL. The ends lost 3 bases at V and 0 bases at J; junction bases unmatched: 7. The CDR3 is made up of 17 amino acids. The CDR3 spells CASSQGGAGGSYNEQFF. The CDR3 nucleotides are TGCGCCAGCAGCCAGGGGGGGGCGGGAGGCTCCTACAATGAGCAGTTCTTC.

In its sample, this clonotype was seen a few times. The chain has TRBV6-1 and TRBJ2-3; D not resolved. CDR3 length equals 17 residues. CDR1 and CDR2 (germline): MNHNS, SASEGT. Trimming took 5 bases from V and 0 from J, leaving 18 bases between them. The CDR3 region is CASSSSQIITSTDTQYF. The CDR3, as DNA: TGTGCCAGCAGTTCGTCACAAATAATTACTAGCACAGATACGCAGTATTTT.

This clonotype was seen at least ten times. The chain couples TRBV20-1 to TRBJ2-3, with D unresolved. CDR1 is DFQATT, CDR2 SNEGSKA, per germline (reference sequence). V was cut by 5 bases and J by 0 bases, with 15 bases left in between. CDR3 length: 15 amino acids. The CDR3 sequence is CSAPLIIGSTDTQYF. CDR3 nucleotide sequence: TGCAGTGCTCCCCTAATCATCGGTAGCACAGATACGCAGTATTTT.

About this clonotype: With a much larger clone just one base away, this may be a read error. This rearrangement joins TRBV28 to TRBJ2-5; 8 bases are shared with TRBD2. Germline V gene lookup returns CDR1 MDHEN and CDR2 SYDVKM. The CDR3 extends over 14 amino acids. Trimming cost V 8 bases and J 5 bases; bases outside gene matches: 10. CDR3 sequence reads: CASGPGLGRETQYF. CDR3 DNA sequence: TGTGCCAGCGGCCCGGGACTAGGTCGGGAGACCCAGTACTTC.

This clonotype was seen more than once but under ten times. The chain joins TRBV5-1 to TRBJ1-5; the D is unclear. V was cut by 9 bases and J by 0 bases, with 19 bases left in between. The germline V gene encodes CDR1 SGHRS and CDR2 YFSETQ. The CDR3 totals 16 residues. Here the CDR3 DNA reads TGCGCCACCGGCACTAGGGCCCCGTATAGCAATCAGCCCCAGCATTTT. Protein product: CATGTRAPYSNQPQHF.

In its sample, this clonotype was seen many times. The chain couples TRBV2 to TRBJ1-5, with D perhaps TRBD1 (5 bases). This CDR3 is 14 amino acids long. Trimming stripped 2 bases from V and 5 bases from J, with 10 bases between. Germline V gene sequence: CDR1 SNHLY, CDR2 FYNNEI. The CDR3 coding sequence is TGTGCCAGCAGTGAAACGGGGGACGATCAGCCCCAGCATTTT. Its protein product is CASSETGDDQPQHF.

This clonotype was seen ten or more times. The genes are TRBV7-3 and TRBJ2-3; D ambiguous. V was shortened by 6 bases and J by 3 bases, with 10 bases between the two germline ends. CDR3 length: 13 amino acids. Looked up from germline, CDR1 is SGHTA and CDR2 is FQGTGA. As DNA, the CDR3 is TGTGCCAGCAGTCGTGTGAGGACAGATACGCAGTATTTT. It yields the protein CASSRVRTDTQYF.

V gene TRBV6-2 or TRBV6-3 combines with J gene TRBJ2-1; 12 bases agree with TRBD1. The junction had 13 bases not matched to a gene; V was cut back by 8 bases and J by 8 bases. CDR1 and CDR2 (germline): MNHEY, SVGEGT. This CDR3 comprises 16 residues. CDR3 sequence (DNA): TGTGCCAGCTCACCGGGACAGGGGGCGGAGGGGCATGAGCAGTTCTTC. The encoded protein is CASSPGQGAEGHEQFF.

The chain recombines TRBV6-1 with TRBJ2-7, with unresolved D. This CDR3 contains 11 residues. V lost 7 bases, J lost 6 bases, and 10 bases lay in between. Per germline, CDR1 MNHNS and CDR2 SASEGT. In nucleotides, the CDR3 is TGTGCCAGCACCTACCTGAGCGAGCAGTACTTC. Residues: CASTYLSEQYF.

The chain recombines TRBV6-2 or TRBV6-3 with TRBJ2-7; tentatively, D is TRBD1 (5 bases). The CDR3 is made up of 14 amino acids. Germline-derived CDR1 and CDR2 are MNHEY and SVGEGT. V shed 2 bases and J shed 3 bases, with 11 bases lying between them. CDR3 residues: CASSYTSGIYEQYF. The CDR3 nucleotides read TGTGCCAGCAGTTACACTTCAGGGATCTACGAGCAGTACTTC.

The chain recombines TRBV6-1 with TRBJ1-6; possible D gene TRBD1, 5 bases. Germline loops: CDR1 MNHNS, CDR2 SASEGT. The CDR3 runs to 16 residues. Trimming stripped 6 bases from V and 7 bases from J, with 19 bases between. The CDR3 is CASSLHWAGRNSPLHF. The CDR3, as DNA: TGTGCCAGCAGCCTTCACTGGGCAGGGCGGAATTCACCCCTCCACTTT.

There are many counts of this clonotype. Written as DNA, the CDR3 is TGTGCCAGCAGCTTAGAAGAGTTTTCGGGGGCTGAGCAGTTCTTC. Its translation: CASSLEEFSGAEQFF. This chain joins TRBV11-2 and TRBJ2-1; TRBD1 or TRBD2 may be the D gene (6 bases each). The germline V gene encodes CDR1 SGHAT and CDR2 FQNNGV. V was shortened by 0 bases and J by 9 bases, with 15 bases between the two germline ends. There are 15 residues in the CDR3. Full variable domain (remainder filled in from reference TRBV11-2 and TRBJ2-1): EAGVAQSPRYKIIEKRQSVAFWCNPISGHATLYWYQQILGQGPKLLIQFQNNGVVDDSQLPKDRFSAERLKGVDSTLKIQPAKLEDSAVYLCASSLEEFSGAEQFFGPGTRLTVL.

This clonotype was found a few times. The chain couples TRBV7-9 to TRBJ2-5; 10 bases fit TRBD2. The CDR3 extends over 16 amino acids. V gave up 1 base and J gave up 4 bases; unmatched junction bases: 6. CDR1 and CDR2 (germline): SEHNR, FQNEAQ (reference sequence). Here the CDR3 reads CASSLGSGRMGETQYF. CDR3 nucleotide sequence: TGTGCCAGCAGCTTAGGTAGCGGGAGGATGGGAGAGACCCAGTACTTC.

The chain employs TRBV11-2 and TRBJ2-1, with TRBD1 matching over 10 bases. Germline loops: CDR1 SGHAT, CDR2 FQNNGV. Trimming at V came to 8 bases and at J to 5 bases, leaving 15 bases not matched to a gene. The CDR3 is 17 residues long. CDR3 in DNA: TGTGCCAGCGCTGGACAGGGGGGGCTAGCGGACCACAATGAGCAGTTCTTC. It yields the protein CASAGQGGLADHNEQFF.

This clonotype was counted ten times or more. CDR3 protein: CASSLDGNQETQYF. The CDR3 nucleotides are TGTGCCAGCAGCTTAGACGGGAACCAAGAGACCCAGTACTTC. This chain connects TRBV7-9 to TRBJ2-5, with D perhaps matching TRBD2 (5 bases). The CDR3 length is 14 residues. Germline V gene data show CDR1 as SEHNR and CDR2 as FQNEAQ (reference sequence). V was trimmed by 1 base and J by 0 bases, leaving 6 bases between them. Looking up the rest from reference TRBV7-9 and TRBJ2-5 gives the full variable domain: DTGVSQNPRHKITKRGQNVTFRCDPISEHNRLYWYRQTLGQGPEFLTYFQNEAQLEKSRLLSDRFSAERPKGSFSTLEIQRTEQGDSAMYLCASSLDGNQETQYFGPGTRLLVL.

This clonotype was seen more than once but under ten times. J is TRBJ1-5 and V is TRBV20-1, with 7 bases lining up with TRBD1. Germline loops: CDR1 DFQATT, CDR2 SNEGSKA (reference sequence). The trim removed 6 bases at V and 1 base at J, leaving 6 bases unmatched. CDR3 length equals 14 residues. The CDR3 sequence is CSAERGPSNQPQHF. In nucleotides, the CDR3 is TGCAGTGCCGAAAGGGGGCCGAGCAATCAGCCCCAGCATTTT.

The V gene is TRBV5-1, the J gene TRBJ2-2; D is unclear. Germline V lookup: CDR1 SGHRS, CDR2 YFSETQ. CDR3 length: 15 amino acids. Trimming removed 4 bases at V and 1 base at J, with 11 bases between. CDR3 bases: TGCGCCAGCAGCGTAGTACCGCAGAACACCGGGGAGCTGTTTTTT. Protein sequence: CASSVVPQNTGELFF.